This T cell receptor beta chain stems from a study of blood T cell repertoires in COVID-19. Study-wide background: Specimens from acute and convalescent COVID-19 originated in the United States, Italy and Spain. In each case, the material was cDNA or gDNA derived from T cells, B-cell-depleted T cells, or PBMCs.

Source study methods: Counts of nucleated cells, estimated from reference gene primer amplification, were obtained. Some clones are missing from TCRdb's copy, which holds only in-frame ones; the method was immunoSEQ multiplex PCR. From that table come the V and J calls and clone size; the DNA was used to work out D and trimming. Seen here are approximately 97,000 clones, roughly 86% observed once, and the top ten hold 2.5% to 3.5%. The CDR3 runs to 14 residues. Between the trimmed V and J ends, which lost 5 bases and 1 base, there was a span of 9 bases. Germline V CDR1 and CDR2: SGHRS, YFSETQ. Sequencing input: peripheral blood. The rearrangement uses TRBV5-1 and TRBJ2-2; D is ambiguous. The sequence was obtained from a man over 45 with active or convalescent COVID-19. CDR3 in DNA: TGCGCCAGCAGGGAGCACATGAACACCGGGGAGCTGTTTTTT. Amino acids: CASREHMNTGELFF.